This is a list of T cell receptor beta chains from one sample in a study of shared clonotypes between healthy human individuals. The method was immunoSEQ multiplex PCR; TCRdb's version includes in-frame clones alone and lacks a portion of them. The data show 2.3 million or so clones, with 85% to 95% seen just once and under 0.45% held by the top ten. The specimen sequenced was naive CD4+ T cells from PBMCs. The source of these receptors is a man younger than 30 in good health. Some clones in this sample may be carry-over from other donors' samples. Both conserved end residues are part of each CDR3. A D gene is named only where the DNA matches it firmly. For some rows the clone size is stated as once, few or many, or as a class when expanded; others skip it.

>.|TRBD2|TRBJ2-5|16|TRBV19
TGTGCCAGTAGCAGCGGGACTAGCGGGAGGAGGGAGACCCAGTACTTC
CASSSGTSGRRETQYF
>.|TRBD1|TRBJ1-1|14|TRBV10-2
TGCGCCAGCGGCCTCAGGACAGGGGGGATTGAAGCTTTCTTT
CASGLRTGGIEAFF
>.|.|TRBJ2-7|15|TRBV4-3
TGCGCCAGCAGCCAGGGGTTCCCGGGGAGCTACGAGCAGTACTTC
CASSQGFPGSYEQYF
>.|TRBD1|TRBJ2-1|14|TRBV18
TGTGCCAGCTCACCCGGGACAGTGCCCACGGAGCAGTTCTTC
CASSPGTVPTEQFF
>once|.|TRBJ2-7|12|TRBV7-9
TGTGCCAGCAGCTTAGCTACGAACGAGCAGTACTTC
CASSLATNEQYF
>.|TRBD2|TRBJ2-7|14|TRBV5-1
TGCGCCAGCAGAGCCAGCGGGAGTGGAGGGGAGCAGTACTTC
CASRASGSGGEQYF
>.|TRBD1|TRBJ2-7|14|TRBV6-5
TGTGCCAGCAGAATGGACAGGGGCCGCTACGAGCAGTACTTC
CASRMDRGRYEQYF
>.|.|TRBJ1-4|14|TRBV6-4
TGTGCCAGCACCGATGGGGGGGCTAATGAAAAACTGTTTTTT
CASTDGGANEKLFF
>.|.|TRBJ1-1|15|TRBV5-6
TGTGCCAGCAGCTTGAGCCGGAGGGGCCACACTGAAGCTTTCTTT
CASSLSRRGHTEAFF
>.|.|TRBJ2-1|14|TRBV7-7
TGTGCCAGCAGCTTAGAGCAAGGGTACAATGAGCAGTTCTTC
CASSLEQGYNEQFF
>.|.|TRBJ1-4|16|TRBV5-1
TGCGCCAGCAGTTCTGGCGCGTGGCAGCTTAATGAAAAACTGTTTTTT
CASSSGAWQLNEKLFF
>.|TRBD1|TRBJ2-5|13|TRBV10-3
TGTGCCACTGCGACAGGGGGCATGGAGACCCAGTACTTC
CATATGGMETQYF
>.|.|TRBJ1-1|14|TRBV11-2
TGTGCCAGCAGCTCCCCCCTGGGGAACACTGAAGCTTTCTTT
CASSSPLGNTEAFF
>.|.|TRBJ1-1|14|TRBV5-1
TGCGCCAGCAGCTTGGATAGGCCTAGCGCTGAAGCTTTCTTT
CASSLDRPSAEAFF
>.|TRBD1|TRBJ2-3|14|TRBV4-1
TGCGCCAGCAGCCCCGGACAGGGGCCAGATACGCAGTATTTT
CASSPGQGPDTQYF
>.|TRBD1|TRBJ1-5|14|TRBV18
TGTGCCAGCTCACCGACGGACAGGAATCAGCCCCAGCATTTT
CASSPTDRNQPQHF
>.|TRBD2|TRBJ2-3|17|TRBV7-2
TGTGCCAGCAGCTTGTTAGCGGGAGGTGGCGTTTTGGATACGCAGTATTTT
CASSLLAGGGVLDTQYF
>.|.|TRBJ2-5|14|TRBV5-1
TGCGCCAGCAGCCCGAGCCCAGGGGAAGAGACCCAGTACTTC
CASSPSPGEETQYF
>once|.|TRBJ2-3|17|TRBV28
TGTGCCAGCAGTTCCCTTCAGGGGCGAACTTCAGGTGATACGCAGTATTTT
CASSSLQGRTSGDTQYF
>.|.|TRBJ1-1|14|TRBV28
TGTGCCAGCAGCATCGGACAGCTGAACACTGAAGCTTTCTTT
CASSIGQLNTEAFF
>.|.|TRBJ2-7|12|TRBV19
TGTGCCACTGCGACGGAATCCTACGAGCAGTACTTC
CATATESYEQYF
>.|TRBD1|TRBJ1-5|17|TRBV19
TGTGCCACCAACCCCCTCCGGGGACAGGGGAGGAATCAGCCCCAGCATTTT
CATNPLRGQGRNQPQHF
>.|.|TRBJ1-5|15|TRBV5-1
TGCGCCAGCAGCTTCAGCGGAAATAGCAATCAGCCCCAGCATTTT
CASSFSGNSNQPQHF
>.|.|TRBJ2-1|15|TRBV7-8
TGTGCCAGCAGCCAAGGGGACTTAACGTTCGATGAGCAGTTCTTC
CASSQGDLTFDEQFF
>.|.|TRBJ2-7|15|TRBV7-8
TGTGCCAGCAGCTTGGACACTCAGCGGTTCTACGAGCAGTACTTC
CASSLDTQRFYEQYF
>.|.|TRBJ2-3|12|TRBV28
TGTGCCAGCAGTTCCGGTGGGGATACGCAGTATTTT
CASSSGGDTQYF
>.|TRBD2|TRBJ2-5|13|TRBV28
TGTGCCAGCAGCGCCGGGGGGAAAGGGACCCAGTACTTC
CASSAGGKGTQYF
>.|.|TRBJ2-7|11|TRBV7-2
TGTGCCAGCAGCTTATACTACGAGCAGTACTTC
CASSLYYEQYF
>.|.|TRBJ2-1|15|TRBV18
TGTGCCAGCTCACCGTCGGGACACTCCTACAATGAGCAGTTCTTC
CASSPSGHSYNEQFF
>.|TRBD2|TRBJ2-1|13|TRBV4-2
TGTGCCAGCAGCCGGGGACTAGTGGGTGAGCAGTTCTTC
CASSRGLVGEQFF
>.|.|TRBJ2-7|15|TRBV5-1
TGCGCCAGCAGCTTGGGGGCAGGGAAGAGCTACGAGCAGTACTTC
CASSLGAGKSYEQYF
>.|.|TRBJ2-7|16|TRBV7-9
TGTGCCAGCAGCTTAGCATGGTCGGGAAACCCCTACGAGCAGTACTTC
CASSLAWSGNPYEQYF
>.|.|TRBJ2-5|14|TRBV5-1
TGCGCCAGCAGCTTGCGACTAGTGACGGAGACCCAGTACTTC
CASSLRLVTETQYF
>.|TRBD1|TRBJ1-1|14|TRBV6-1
TGTGCCAGCGGGACAGGTCCGGTGAACACTGAAGCTTTCTTT
CASGTGPVNTEAFF
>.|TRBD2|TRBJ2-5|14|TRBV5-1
TGCGCCAGCAGCGGGCTAGCGGGACAAGAGACCCAGTACTTC
CASSGLAGQETQYF